This entry lists 2 T cell receptor beta chains sequenced from one sample in a study of early T cells in non-severe SARS-CoV-2 infection. Each CDR3 protein is one row after TCRdb ran MiXCR on the 5' RACE reads. The top ten hold 4% to 5% of the sample, which has 45,000 to 65,000 distinct CDR3 sequences, 9% to 9.5% seen once. Sequencing was performed on whole blood. The receptors originated from an adult who was a healthcare worker with PCR-confirmed SARS-CoV-2 infection or an uninfected control (not recorded which).

This clonotype was detected many times. The V and J genes are TRBV5-4 and TRBJ2-1, with TRBD2 matching over 11 bases. J gave up 7 bases and V 4 bases, and 10 bases lay outside the gene matches. The V gene's germline CDR1 is SGHNT and CDR2 YYREEE (reference sequence). The CDR3 spans 16 residues. The CDR3: CASSPIAGGPGNEQFF. CDR3 nucleotides: TGTGCCAGCAGCCCGATAGCGGGGGGGCCGGGGAATGAGCAGTTCTTC.

This chain joins TRBV24-1 and TRBJ2-1; D is unresolved. V gave up 3 bases and J gave up 10 bases, with 12 bases separating them. Germline values: CDR1 KGHDR, CDR2 SFDVKD. The CDR3 loop spans 13 amino acids. The CDR3 is CATSDEGRREQFF. CDR3 nucleotides: TGTGCCACCAGTGATGAAGGGCGCCGGGAGCAGTTCTTC.